One sample yielded the 21 T cell receptor beta chains listed below, sequenced in a study of tumor-infiltrating lymphocytes in primary liver carcinoma. Both blood RNA, taken from unsorted whole blood, and germline DNA were extracted. With 500 to 650 ng total RNA as template and a constant-region primer, TCR beta cDNA was made. Slightly modified ARM-PCR served as the procedure for the TCR beta libraries. These libraries came from three rounds of nested multiplex PCR. A C-beta reverse primer was combined with TRBV1-TRBV30 forward primers in the first two PCR rounds, and each round had 10 cycles. Each CDR3 protein gets one entry after TCRdb re-called the multiplex PCR reads with MiXCR. The sample contains more than 150,000 distinct CDR3 sequences, roughly 60% of which appear only once. Sequencing was done on a sample of peripheral blood. The origin of the receptors is a man in his forties with primary liver carcinoma and hepatitis B virus infection.

V usage is TRBV5-1 and J usage is TRBJ2-1, with 12 bases matching TRBD2. With the DNA end fitting TRBJ2-7 better, the J assignment may be wrong. CDR1 and CDR2 from the germline V gene are SGHRS and YFSETQ. The CDR3 length is 18 residues. CDR3 nucleotides: TGCGCCAGCAGCTTTTTAGGACTAGCGGGGACTACCTACAATGAGCAGTACTTC. Translation gives CASSFLGLAGTTYNEQYF.

Concerning this clonotype itself: This may stem from a read error, because a much larger clone lies one nucleotide away. The chain combines TRBV4-1 with TRBJ2-7; D ambiguous. CDR3 length equals 15 residues. The germline gives CDR1 MGHRA, CDR2 YSYEKL. V was cut by 1 base and J by 2 bases, with 12 bases left in between. The CDR3 sequence is CASSQVVTLPYEQYF. The CDR3 DNA is TGCGCCAGCAGCCAAGTTGTGACGCTACCCTACGAGCAGTACTTC.

This clonotype was seen once. The genes are TRBV28 and TRBJ2-1; TRBD1 matches 9 bases. The length of the CDR3 is 15 residues. The germline CDR1 and CDR2 sequences are MDHEN and SYDVKM. The V and J ends lost 4 bases and 5 bases, in that order; junction bases with no gene match: 6. This CDR3 is CASSSSGTGNNEQFF. The CDR3 DNA reads as TGTGCCAGCAGTTCCTCCGGGACAGGGAACAATGAGCAGTTCTTC.

Details on this clonotype: One junction end does not reproduce the germline sequence, and a read error may be involved. The chain is built from TRBV6-1 and TRBJ1-6; D gene ambiguous. The CDR3 contains 17 residues. The germline V gene encodes CDR1 MNHNS and CDR2 SASEGT. For the CDR3, the DNA is TGTGCCAGCAGTGAACGCGGCCTCAGCTCCTATAATTCGCCCCTCCACTTT. This gives the protein CASSERGLSSYNSPLHF.

This clonotype showed up just a few times. V is TRBV10-2 and J is TRBJ2-5, with TRBD1 identical over 8 bases. Unmatched junction bases numbered 13, after V lost 6 bases and J lost 7 bases. CDR1 WSHSY and CDR2 SAAADI come from the germline V gene. The CDR3 totals 15 residues. In nucleotides, the CDR3 is TGCGCCAGCAGATCGACAGGGGAATTAGCAGGGACCCAGTACTTC. This encodes CASRSTGELAGTQYF.

The rearrangement joins TRBV5-5 to TRBJ1-1; D not certain. The germline V gene has CDR1 SGHKS and CDR2 YYEKEE (reference sequence). CDR3 size: 15 residues. The V gene lost 0 bases and the J gene lost 3 bases, with 12 bases spanning the gap. The CDR3 nucleotides are TGTGCCAGCAGCTTGGGGGAGGTCGATCACACTGAAGCTTTCTTT. It codes for CASSLGEVDHTEAFF.

V and J are TRBV2 and TRBJ2-3, with 9 bases that match TRBD1. CDR3 length: 15 residues. Losses at the gene ends were 4 bases for V and 0 bases for J; bases not matched to a gene: 2. In germline, CDR1 is SNHLY, CDR2 FYNNEI. The CDR3 here is CASSGGQGSTDTQYF. The CDR3 DNA reads as TGTGCCAGCAGTGGAGGACAGGGGAGCACAGATACGCAGTATTTT. The full variable domain, with the rest looked up from reference TRBV2 and TRBJ2-3, is EPEVTQTPSHQVTQMGQEVILRCVPISNHLYFYWYRQILGQKVEFLVSFYNNEISEKSEIFDDQFSVERPDGSNFTLKIRSTKLEDSAMYFCASSGGQGSTDTQYFGPGTRLTVL.

The J gene is TRBJ2-7, the V gene TRBV7-9, with 7 bases matching TRBD1. This CDR3 has 15 residues. CDR1 SEHNR and CDR2 FQNEAQ come from the germline V gene (reference sequence). V lost 2 bases and J lost 2; bases outside the gene matches: 6. CDR3 nucleotide sequence: TGTGCCAGCAGCTTATCCGACAGGGTAGCCTACGAGCAGTACTTC. Translation: CASSLSDRVAYEQYF.

The chain couples TRBV7-9 to TRBJ2-2, with D possibly being TRBD1 (8 bases). The germline CDR1 and CDR2 sequences are SEHNR and FQNEAQ (reference sequence). The CDR3 sequence is 17 residues long. The ends were cut back, 4 bases at V and 5 bases at J, with 20 bases in the middle. CDR3 sequence (DNA): TGTGCCAGCAGCTCCTACTTCGGACAGGGAGGGACCGGGGAGCTGTTTTTT. Amino acid sequence: CASSSYFGQGGTGELFF.

The rearrangement uses TRBV4-1 and TRBJ2-1; TRBD2 matches at 10 bases. From germline, CDR1 is MGHRA and CDR2 YSYEKL. The CDR3 runs to 21 residues. V dropped 1 base and J dropped 7; count of bases not matched to a gene: 22. CDR3 in amino acids: CASSQVYGLAGAASGRNEQFF. CDR3 bases: TGCGCCAGCAGCCAAGTTTATGGGCTAGCGGGAGCTGCTTCCGGGCGGAATGAGCAGTTCTTC.

A few counts support this clonotype. The CDR3 DNA follows: TGTGCCAGCACCGGGGGCGCCGAGCAGTACTTC. Its protein product is CASTGGAEQYF. The V gene is TRBV25-1, the J gene TRBJ2-7; D is possibly TRBD1 or TRBD2 (6 bases each). Deletions cut 7 bases from V and 6 bases from J, with 10 bases between. Germline V gives CDR1 MGHDK, CDR2 SYGVNS. The CDR3 consists of 11 residues.

V is TRBV6-5 and J is TRBJ1-5; TRBD1 might be the D (6 bases). Looked up from germline, CDR1 is MNHEY and CDR2 is SVGAGI. This CDR3 contains 15 residues. Trimming stripped 6 bases from V and 6 bases from J, with 18 bases between. Here the CDR3 DNA reads TGTGCCAGCAGCGGGTCAGGGGAAGAATCTCAGCCCCAGCATTTT. It codes for CASSGSGEESQPQHF.

This clonotype was seen just once. The gene calls are TRBV4-2 and TRBJ1-4, with a weak D call TRBD1 (6 bases). CDR3 length: 14 residues. Trimming shortened V by 4 bases and J by 5 bases, and 11 bases separated the two germline ends. CDR1 and CDR2 (germline): LGHNA, YNFKEQ. The CDR3 DNA is TGTGCCAGCAGCCCCGGGACACTGAATGAAAAACTGTTTTTT. Translation: CASSPGTLNEKLFF.

This clonotype was detected only once. One base away lies a much larger clone, so this may be a sequencing read error. J is TRBJ2-3 and V is TRBV6-5; 7 bases map to TRBD1. The CDR3 is 14 amino acids. The germline CDR1 and CDR2 sequences are MNHEY and SVGAGI. The J segment lost 1 base and the V segment lost 8 bases, leaving 6 bases of the junction unmatched. The CDR3 protein is CASARTGGTDTQYF. The CDR3, as DNA: TGTGCCAGCGCCCGAACAGGGGGCACAGATACGCAGTATTTT.

V gene TRBV4-1 combines with J gene TRBJ2-7; 7 bases line up with TRBD2. This CDR3 spans 16 amino acids. The germline V gene has CDR1 MGHRA and CDR2 YSYEKL. V lost 6 bases to trimming and J lost 1 base; unmatched junction nucleotides: 12. The CDR3 DNA reads as TGCGCCAGCAGACCCCTATGGGGCGGGGGATCCTACGAGCAGTACTTC. Protein: CASRPLWGGGSYEQYF.

This chain connects TRBV11-3 to TRBJ2-1; 9 bases agree with TRBD2. The CDR3 has 18 amino acids. V was pared by 1 base and J by 8 bases, with 15 bases of the junction left unmatched. Germline V gene lookup returns CDR1 SGHNT and CDR2 YENEEA. The CDR3 protein is CASSLGPGFSGRSHEQFF. CDR3 coding DNA: TGTGCCAGCAGCTTAGGGCCCGGGTTTAGCGGGAGATCCCATGAGCAGTTCTTC.

Concerning this clonotype itself: A much larger clone lies one base from this, so it may be a read error. This chain joins TRBV14 and TRBJ2-7; D call uncertain. The CDR3 length is 15 residues. Looked up from germline, CDR1 is SGHDN and CDR2 is FVKESK. This CDR3 reads CACSQDRVRTYEQYF. CDR3 DNA sequence: TGTGCCTGCAGCCAAGATCGGGTCAGAACCTACGAGCAGTACTTC.

In its sample, this clonotype was seen a few times. At one of its ends the junction is not consistent with the germline gene, which may arise from a read error. The rearrangement joins TRBV11-2 to TRBJ2-2; 10 bases are a match to TRBD2. Germline lookup yields CDR1 SGHAT and CDR2 FQNNGV. The CDR3 covers 16 residues. This chain's CDR3 is CASSLPGLALAGGLFF. The CDR3 DNA reads TGTGCCAGCAGCCTGCCGGGACTAGCGTTGGCCGGGGGGCTGTTTTTT.

The CDR3 DNA reads TGTGCCAGCAGCTTAGACAGGGGGGGGACCCAGTACTTC. Translating it yields CASSLDRGGTQYF. V and J are TRBV7-8 and TRBJ2-7; weak D call: TRBD1 (8 bases). The tail of the sequence fits TRBJ2-5 better, so the J call may be wrong. Germline V lookup: CDR1 SGHVS, CDR2 FQNEAQ. This CDR3 region has 13 residues.

This clonotype showed up just a few times. This chain joins TRBV5-6 and TRBJ2-3, with TRBD2 matching 15 bases. Trimming at V came to 4 bases and at J to 5 bases, leaving 8 bases not matched to a gene. CDR1 and CDR2 from the germline V gene are SGHDT and YYEEEE. This CDR3 is built from 17 residues. The CDR3 nucleotides are TGTGCCAGCAGCCTTGGACTAGCGGGAGGGCCGAGAGATACGCAGTATTTT. Translating it yields CASSLGLAGGPRDTQYF.

The rearrangement links TRBV30 to TRBJ2-4; no clear D gene. Germline lookup yields CDR1 GTSNPN and CDR2 SVGIG (reference sequence). The CDR3 runs 12 residues. The germline V and J ends were trimmed by 6 bases and 6 bases, with 12 bases remaining between them. The CDR3 protein is CACELRRNIQYF. The CDR3 DNA is TGTGCCTGCGAGTTGCGCCGAAACATTCAGTACTTC.